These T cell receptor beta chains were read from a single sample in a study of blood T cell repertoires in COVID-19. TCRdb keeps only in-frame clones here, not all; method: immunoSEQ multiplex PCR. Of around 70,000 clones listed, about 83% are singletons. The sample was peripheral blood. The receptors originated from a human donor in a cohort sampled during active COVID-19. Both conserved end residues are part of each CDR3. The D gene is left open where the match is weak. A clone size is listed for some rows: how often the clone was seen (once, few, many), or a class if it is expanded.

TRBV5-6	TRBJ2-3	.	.	TGTGCCAGCAGCTCCTTTTCGGTGGATACGCAGTATTTT	CASSSFSVDTQYF
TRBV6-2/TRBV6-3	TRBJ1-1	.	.	TGTGCCAGCAGCTCTGACAGACCTAACACTGAAGCTTTCTTT	CASSSDRPNTEAFF
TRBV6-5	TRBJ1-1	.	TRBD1	TGTGCCAGCAGGGACAGGGGGCAGGACACTGAAGCTTTCTTT	CASRDRGQDTEAFF
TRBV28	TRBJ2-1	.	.	TGTGCCAGCAGTCGTGGGCCGACCCCCTACAATGAGCAGTTCTTC	CASSRGPTPYNEQFF
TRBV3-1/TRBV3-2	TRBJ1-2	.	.	TGTGCCAGCAGCCAAGATCTCAGGGAAGACTATGGCTACACCTTC	CASSQDLREDYGYTF
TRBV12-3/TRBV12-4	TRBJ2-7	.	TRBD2	TGTGCCACCAGGACTAGCGGGAGCTACGAGCAGTACTTC	CATRTSGSYEQYF
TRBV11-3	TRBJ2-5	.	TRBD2	TGTGCCAGCAGCTTAGGCCTAGCGGGGGGGATCCAAGAGACCCAGTACTTC	CASSLGLAGGIQETQYF
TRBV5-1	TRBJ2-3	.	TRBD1	TGCGCCAGCAGCTTGGGCCGGGACAGGGGCGGCACAGATACGCAGTATTTT	CASSLGRDRGGTDTQYF
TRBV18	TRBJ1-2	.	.	TGTGCCAGCTCACCCCGAGGGGAGGGAGCCTATGGCTACACCTTC	CASSPRGEGAYGYTF
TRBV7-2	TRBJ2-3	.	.	TGTGCCAGCAGCCCACGAGGCGGGGATCCCGATACGCAGTATTTT	CASSPRGGDPDTQYF
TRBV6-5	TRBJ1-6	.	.	TGTGCCAGCAGTTACTCCCTCAAAGTACTGAATTCACCCCTCCACTTT	CASSYSLKVLNSPLHF
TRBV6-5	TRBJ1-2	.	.	TGTGCCAGCAGCCCCCGGGCGGGTGGCTACACCTTC	CASSPRAGGYTF
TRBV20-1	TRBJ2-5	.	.	TGCAGTGCTATGCACTTCGAGACCCAGTACTTC	CSAMHFETQYF
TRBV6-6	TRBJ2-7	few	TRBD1	TGTGCCAGCAGTTACCCGGGACAGGGGGCCTACGAGCAGTACTTC	CASSYPGQGAYEQYF
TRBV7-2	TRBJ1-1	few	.	TGTGCCAGCAGCCGACAGGTCAACACTGAAGCTTTCTTT	CASSRQVNTEAFF
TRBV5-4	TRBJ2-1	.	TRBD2	TGTGCCAGCAGCTTCGGGGGGTCCGCGTACAATGAGCAGTTCTTC	CASSFGGSAYNEQFF
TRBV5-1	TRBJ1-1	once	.	TGCGCCAGCAGCCTGGGCACAGCAGACACTGAAGCTTTCTTT	CASSLGTADTEAFF
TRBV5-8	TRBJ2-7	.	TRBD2	TGTGCCAGCAGCTCAGACGGGACTAGGCTTCGCGAGCAGTACTTC	CASSSDGTRLREQYF
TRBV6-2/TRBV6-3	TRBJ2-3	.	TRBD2	TGTGCCAGCAGTTACGGCGGGAGGGCGGGAGATACGCAGTATTTT	CASSYGGRAGDTQYF
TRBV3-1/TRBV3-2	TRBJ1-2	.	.	TGTGCCAGCAGCCAAGTTTCGGCAGGGGAAGGCTACACCTTC	CASSQVSAGEGYTF
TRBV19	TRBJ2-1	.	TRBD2	TGTGCCAGTAGTATACCTACGTCCATAGCGGGAGGGCCCTACAATGAGCAGTTCTTC	CASSIPTSIAGGPYNEQFF
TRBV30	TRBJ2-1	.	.	TGTGCCTGGAGTGTCGGAGGGTCGGCAGACAATGAGCAGTTCTTC	CAWSVGGSADNEQFF
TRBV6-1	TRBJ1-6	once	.	TGTGCCAGCAGTGAAGGTACAGGGTGGGTTTCACCCCTCCACTTT	CASSEGTGWVSPLHF
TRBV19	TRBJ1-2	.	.	TGTGCCAGTAGTACCCTCGCGAGCGTCCTTCATGGCTACACCTTC	CASSTLASVLHGYTF
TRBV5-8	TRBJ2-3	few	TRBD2	TGTGCCAGCAGCTTTGGTGGTGGAGCGGGAGGCACAGATACGCAGTATTTT	CASSFGGGAGGTDTQYF
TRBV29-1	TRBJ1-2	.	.	TGCAGCGTTCACAGGCACGCCCGGGGCTACACCTTC	CSVHRHARGYTF
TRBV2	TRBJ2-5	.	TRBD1	TGTGCCAGCAGTGAACGTGGGACAGGCAGAGAGACCCAGTACTTC	CASSERGTGRETQYF
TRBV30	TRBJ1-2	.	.	TGTGCCTGGAGTGTCGGAGGGGCCCTCTATGGCTACACCTTC	CAWSVGGALYGYTF
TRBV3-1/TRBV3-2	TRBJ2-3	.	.	TGTGCCAGCAGCCAAGGGGGCTCAGATACGCAGTATTTT	CASSQGGSDTQYF
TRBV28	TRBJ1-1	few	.	TGTGCCAGCAGGACTCAGAACACTGAAGCTTTCTTT	CASRTQNTEAFF
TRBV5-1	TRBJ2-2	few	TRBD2	TGCGCCAGCAGTCCAAGGACTAGCGGGGGGCCAGGACCCGGGGAGCTGTTTTTT	CASSPRTSGGPGPGELFF
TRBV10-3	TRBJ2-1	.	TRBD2	TGTGCCACCATAGCGGGGATAGACAATGAGCAGTTCTTC	CATIAGIDNEQFF
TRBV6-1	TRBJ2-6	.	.	TGTGCCAGCAGTGAACTGAGGGGGGCCAACGTCCTGACTTTC	CASSELRGANVLTF
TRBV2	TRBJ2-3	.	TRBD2	TGTGCCAGCAGGGGAGGGGTCCCAGATACGCAGTATTTT	CASRGGVPDTQYF
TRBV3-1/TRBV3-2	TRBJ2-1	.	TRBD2	TGTGCCAGCAGCTCGCGGGAGGTAGCGGGAATCTACAATGAGCAGTTCTTC	CASSSREVAGIYNEQFF
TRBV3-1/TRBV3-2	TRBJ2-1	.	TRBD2	TGTGCCAGCAGCCAAGGGACTAGCGGGTGGAGCTCCTACAATGAGCAGTTCTTC	CASSQGTSGWSSYNEQFF
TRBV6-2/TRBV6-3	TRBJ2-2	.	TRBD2	TGTGCCAGCAGTCTCCGGGACTATTCGAACACCGGGGAGCTGTTTTTT	CASSLRDYSNTGELFF
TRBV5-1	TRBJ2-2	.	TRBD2	TGCGCCAGCAGCAAGGGACTAGCGGGAAACACCGGGGAGCTGTTTTTT	CASSKGLAGNTGELFF
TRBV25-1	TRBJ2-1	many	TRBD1	TGTGCCAGCAGTGAATTTGGACAGGGGGTCGGGGAGCAGTTCTTC	CASSEFGQGVGEQFF
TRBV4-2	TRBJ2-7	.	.	TGTGCCAGCAGCCAAGATTCTAGCGAGACCTACGAGCAGTACTTC	CASSQDSSETYEQYF